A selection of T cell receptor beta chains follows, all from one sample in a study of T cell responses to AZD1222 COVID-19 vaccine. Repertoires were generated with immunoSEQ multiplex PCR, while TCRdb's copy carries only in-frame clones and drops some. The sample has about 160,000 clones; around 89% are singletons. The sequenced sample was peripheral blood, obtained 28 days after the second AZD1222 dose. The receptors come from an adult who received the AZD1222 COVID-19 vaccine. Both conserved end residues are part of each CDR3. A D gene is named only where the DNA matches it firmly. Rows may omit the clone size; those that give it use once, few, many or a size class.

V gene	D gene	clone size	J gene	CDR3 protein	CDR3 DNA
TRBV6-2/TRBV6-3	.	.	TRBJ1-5	CASSYFGGGQPQHF	TGTGCCAGCAGTTATTTCGGCGGAGGTCAGCCCCAGCATTTT
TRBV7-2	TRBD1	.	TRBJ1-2	CASSINRGHYGYTF	TGTGCCAGCAGCATAAACAGGGGGCACTATGGCTACACCTTC
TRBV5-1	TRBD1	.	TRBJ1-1	CASSPGQGVGPEAFF	TGCGCCAGCAGCCCCGGACAGGGGGTTGGCCCTGAAGCTTTCTTT
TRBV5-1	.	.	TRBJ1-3	CASSLGAGTLNTIYF	TGCGCCAGCAGCTTGGGCGCGGGTACTTTGAACACCATATATTTT
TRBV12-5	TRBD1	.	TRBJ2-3	CASAPRGQELTDTQYF	TGTGCTAGTGCCCCAAGGGGACAGGAGCTCACAGATACGCAGTATTTT
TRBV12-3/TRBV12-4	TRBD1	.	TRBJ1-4	CASKGGGSGKLFF	TGTGCCAGCAAAGGAGGGGGCTCAGGAAAACTGTTTTTT
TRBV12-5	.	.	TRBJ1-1	CASGFRVSGTEAFF	TGTGCTAGTGGTTTTCGGGTCTCCGGGACTGAAGCTTTCTTT
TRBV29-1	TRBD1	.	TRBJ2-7	CSVVTGWEQYF	TGCAGCGTTGTGACAGGGTGGGAGCAGTACTTC
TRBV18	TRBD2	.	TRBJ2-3	CASSRLAGSTDTQYF	TGTGCCAGCTCGCGACTAGCGGGGAGCACAGATACGCAGTATTTT
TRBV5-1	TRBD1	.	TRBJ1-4	CASSLGTGSNEKLFF	TGCGCCAGCAGCCTTGGGACAGGCTCGAATGAAAAACTGTTTTTT
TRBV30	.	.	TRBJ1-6	CAWRTGSGRSPLHF	TGTGCCTGGAGGACGGGCTCGGGCCGTTCACCCCTCCACTTT
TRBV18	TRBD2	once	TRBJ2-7	CASSPTTSGYYEQYF	TGTGCCAGCTCACCGACCACTAGCGGTTACTACGAGCAGTACTTC
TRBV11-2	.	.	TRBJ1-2	CASSLSARASGYTF	TGTGCCAGCAGCTTATCGGCCAGGGCCTCTGGCTACACCTTC
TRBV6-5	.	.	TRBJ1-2	CASNSANYGYTF	TGTGCCAGCAACTCAGCCAACTATGGCTACACCTTC
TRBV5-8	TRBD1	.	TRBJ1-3	CASSEGTGAGNTIYF	TGTGCCAGCAGCGAGGGTACAGGGGCCGGAAACACCATATATTTT
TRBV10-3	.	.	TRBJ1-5	CAISDGMSNQPQHF	TGTGCCATCAGTGACGGGATGAGCAATCAGCCCCAGCATTTT
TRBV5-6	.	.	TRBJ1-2	CASSFGTYGGEGGYTF	TGTGCCAGCAGCTTTGGGACCTACGGAGGGGAAGGTGGCTACACCTTC
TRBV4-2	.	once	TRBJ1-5	CASSLIGGASNSNQPQHF	TGTGCCAGCAGCCTCATTGGGGGGGCCTCCAATAGCAATCAGCCCCAGCATTTT
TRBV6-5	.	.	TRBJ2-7	CASSLLPAGPYEQYF	TGTGCCAGCAGCCTCCTCCCCGCGGGGCCCTACGAGCAGTACTTC
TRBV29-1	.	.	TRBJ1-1	CSVSGGMNTEAFF	TGCAGCGTTAGCGGGGGAATGAACACTGAAGCTTTCTTT
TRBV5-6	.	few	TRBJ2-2	CASSSSPVITGELFF	TGTGCCAGCAGCTCGTCTCCGGTAATTACCGGGGAGCTGTTTTTT
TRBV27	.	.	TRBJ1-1	CASRATWGSAFF	TGTGCCAGCAGGGCCACGTGGGGGTCAGCTTTCTTT
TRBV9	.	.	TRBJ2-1	CASSVDWALLSGRNEQFF	TGTGCCAGCAGCGTAGATTGGGCACTATTATCGGGAAGGAATGAGCAGTTCTTC
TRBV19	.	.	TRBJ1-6	CASSRGVASPLHF	TGTGCCAGTAGTCGGGGGGTTGCGTCACCCCTCCACTTT
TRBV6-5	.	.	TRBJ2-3	CASTLEGPADTQYF	TGTGCCAGCACCCTGGAGGGCCCCGCAGATACGCAGTATTTT
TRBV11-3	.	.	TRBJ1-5	CASSRMRGTTNQPQHF	TGTGCCAGCAGCCGAATGCGGGGTACCACGAATCAGCCCCAGCATTTT
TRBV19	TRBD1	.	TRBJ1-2	CASSRDDRDYYGYTF	TGTGCCAGTAGTAGGGATGACAGGGACTATTATGGCTACACCTTC
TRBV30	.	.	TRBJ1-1	CAWSARRNTEAFF	TGTGCCTGGAGCGCCAGGCGTAACACTGAAGCTTTCTTT
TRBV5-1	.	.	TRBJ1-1	CASSFRDRTEAFF	TGCGCCAGCAGCTTCCGGGACCGCACTGAAGCTTTCTTT
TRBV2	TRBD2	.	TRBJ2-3	CASSDKSGGDTQYF	TGTGCCAGCAGTGATAAATCCGGGGGGGATACGCAGTATTTT
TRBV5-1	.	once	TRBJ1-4	CASSDSATNEKLFF	TGCGCCAGCAGCGACAGTGCAACTAATGAAAAACTGTTTTTT
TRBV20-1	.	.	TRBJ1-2	CSARDRNGYTF	TGCAGTGCTAGAGATCGGAATGGCTACACCTTC
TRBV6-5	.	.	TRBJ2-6	CASKGQGANVLTF	TGTGCCAGCAAGGGGCAAGGGGCCAACGTCCTGACTTTC
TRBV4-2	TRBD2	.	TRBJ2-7	CASSQVAGTSLYEQYF	TGTGCCAGCAGCCAAGTCGCCGGGACTAGCCTCTACGAGCAGTACTTC
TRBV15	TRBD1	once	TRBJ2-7	CATSRDLLTGTPYEQYF	TGTGCCACCAGCAGAGATCTCTTGACAGGGACCCCCTACGAGCAGTACTTC
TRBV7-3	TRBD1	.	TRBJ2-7	CASSSGTGSEQYF	TGTGCCAGCAGCTCCGGGACAGGGTCCGAGCAGTACTTC
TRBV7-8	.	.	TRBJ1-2	CASSSYVSNYGYTF	TGTGCCAGCAGCTCTTATGTGTCTAACTATGGCTACACCTTC
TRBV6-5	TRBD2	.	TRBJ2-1	CASSLTSGNNEQFF	TGTGCCAGCAGTCTCACTAGCGGGAACAATGAGCAGTTCTTC
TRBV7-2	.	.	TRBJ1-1	CASSPAMNTEAFF	TGTGCCAGCAGCCCTGCAATGAACACTGAAGCTTTCTTT
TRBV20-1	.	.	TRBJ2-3	CSAYMVGTQYF	TGCAGTGCTTATATGGTAGGCACGCAGTATTTT
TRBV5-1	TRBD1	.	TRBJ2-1	CASSLLESGGWFF	TGCGCCAGCAGCTTGCTCGAGTCAGGGGGCTGGTTCTTC
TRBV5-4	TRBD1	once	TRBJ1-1	CASSWGQQMNTEAFF	TGTGCCAGCAGTTGGGGACAGCAGATGAACACTGAAGCTTTCTTT
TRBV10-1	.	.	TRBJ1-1	CASRRDMNTEAFF	TGCGCCAGCCGAAGAGATATGAACACTGAAGCTTTCTTT
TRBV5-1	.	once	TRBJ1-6	CASSEEVLENSPLHF	TGCGCCAGCAGTGAAGAGGTGTTGGAAAATTCACCCCTCCACTTT
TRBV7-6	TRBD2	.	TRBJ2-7	CASSLADGGNEQYF	TGTGCCAGCAGCTTAGCGGACGGGGGGAACGAGCAGTACTTC